This passage covers 19 T cell receptor beta chains from one sample sequenced in a study of cytomegalovirus exposure and HLA in healthy donors. Clones were sequenced by immunoSEQ multiplex PCR, and TCRdb holds only the in-frame ones, with some missing. This sample has about 160,000 clones; roughly 96% occur once, and the top ten carry roughly 1%. Sequenced: PBMCs. These TCRs come from a woman in her late teens or twenties in good health and CMV-seronegative.

The chain joins TRBV27 to TRBJ2-5; 7 bases match TRBD1. The CDR3 is 13 residues long. The V segment lost 5 bases and the J segment 7 bases; nucleotides outside the gene matches: 7. The V gene's germline CDR1 is MNHEY and CDR2 SMNVEV (reference sequence). CDR3 nucleotides: TGTGCCAGCAGTCCCGACAGGGTCGGGACCCAGTACTTC. Encoded protein: CASSPDRVGTQYF.

The chain employs TRBV5-6 and TRBJ1-2; D may be TRBD1 (6 bases). In germline, CDR1 is SGHDT, CDR2 YYEEEE. V was cut by 4 bases and J by 5 bases, with 12 bases left in between. This CDR3 spans 13 amino acids. The CDR3 DNA follows: TGTGCCAGCAGCCGGACAGACCTTTATGGCTACACCTTC. Translated, it gives CASSRTDLYGYTF. Looking up the rest from reference TRBV5-6 and TRBJ1-2 gives the full variable domain: DAGVTQSPTHLIKTRGQQVTLRCSPKSGHDTVSWYQQALGQGPQFIFQYYEEEERQRGNFPDRFSGHQFPNYSSELNVNALLLGDSALYLCASSRTDLYGYTFGSGTRLTVV.

This sequence joins TRBV19 and TRBJ1-2; D ambiguous. CDR1 is LNHDA, CDR2 SQIVND, per germline (reference sequence). V lost 3 bases and J lost 0, with 14 bases in between. The CDR3 spans 16 residues. In nucleotides, the CDR3 is TGTGCCAGTAGTATTTCAGGTTCTGCGACTAACTATGGCTACACCTTC. Protein: CASSISGSATNYGYTF.

The chain carries TRBV5-1 and TRBJ2-3; D gene ambiguous. This CDR3 has 13 residues. V gave up 4 bases and J gave up 0 bases, with 6 bases separating them. Per the germline V gene, CDR1 is SGHRS and CDR2 is YFSETQ. CDR3 residues: CASSPGSTDTQYF. CDR3 sequence (DNA): TGCGCCAGCAGCCCCGGTAGCACAGATACGCAGTATTTT.

The rearrangement joins TRBV7-3 to TRBJ2-2, with TRBD1 identical over 8 bases. V was pared by 2 bases and J by 7 bases, with 9 bases of the junction left unmatched. This CDR3 has 16 amino acids. Germline-derived CDR1 and CDR2 are SGHTA and FQGTGA. DNA of the CDR3: TGTGCCAGCAGCTTACAGCCCACGGACAGGGTCGGGGAGCTGTTTTTT. Protein sequence: CASSLQPTDRVGELFF. Based on the CDR3 plus reference TRBV7-3 and TRBJ2-2, the full variable domain is GAGVSQTPSNKVTEKGKYVELRCDPISGHTALYWYRQSLGQGPEFLIYFQGTGAADDSGLPNDRFFAVRPEGSVSTLKIQRTERGDSAVYLCASSLQPTDRVGELFFGEGSRLTVL.

V usage is TRBV20-1 and J usage is TRBJ1-1, with 11 bases aligning to TRBD1. Looked up from germline, CDR1 is DFQATT and CDR2 is SNEGSKA (reference sequence). There are 11 residues in the CDR3. Losses at the gene ends were 6 bases for V and 11 bases for J; bases not matched to a gene: 5. CDR3 nucleotides: TGCAGTGCCCGGGACAGGGGGATGGCTTTCTTT. Protein sequence: CSARDRGMAFF.

In DNA form, the CDR3 reads TGTGCCAGCAGCTTGCAGGGCTACGAGCAGTACTTC. It translates to CASSLQGYEQYF. The rearrangement joins TRBV7-9 to TRBJ2-7, with D possibly TRBD1 on 5 matching bases. The germline gives CDR1 SEHNR, CDR2 FQNEAQ (reference sequence). The CDR3 sequence is 12 residues long. V was pared by 3 bases and J by 3 bases, with 6 bases between.

This clone was seen just once. The CDR3 loop reads CASSLTGGAELNYGYTF. CDR3 in DNA: TGTGCCAGCAGTTTGACAGGGGGCGCCGAACTTAACTATGGCTACACCTTC. V usage is TRBV27 and J usage is TRBJ1-2; TRBD1 aligns across 10 bases. The V and J ends lost 3 bases and 1 base, in that order; junction bases with no gene match: 8. Per germline, CDR1 MNHEY and CDR2 SMNVEV (reference sequence). The CDR3 contains 17 residues.

The chain is built from TRBV7-3 and TRBJ2-5; 12 positions agree with TRBD2. The CDR3 totals 15 residues. In germline, CDR1 is SGHTA, CDR2 FQGTGA. The ends lost 5 bases at V and 5 bases at J; junction bases unmatched: 6. The CDR3 DNA follows: TGTGCCAGCAGCCCTAGCGGGGGGGCCGGGGAGACCCAGTACTTC. It translates to CASSPSGGAGETQYF.

V is TRBV6-5 and J is TRBJ1-2; D unclear. The germline V gene encodes CDR1 MNHEY and CDR2 SVGAGI. This CDR3 is built from 15 residues. Trimming shortened V by 0 bases and J by 0 bases, and 8 bases separated the two germline ends. Written as DNA, the CDR3 is TGTGCCAGCAGTTACTCGGGTGGAGCTAACTATGGCTACACCTTC. This translates into CASSYSGGANYGYTF.

V gene TRBV4-3 combines with J gene TRBJ1-1, with D maybe TRBD1 (6 bases). Germline V CDR1 and CDR2: LGHNA, YSLEER. V lost 0 bases to trimming and J lost 10 bases, with 18 bases between them. The CDR3 is 15 amino acids. In nucleotides, the CDR3 is TGCGCCAGCAGCCAAGAAAGGGGGTCAGGATTTGGAGCTTTCTTT. Translated, it gives CASSQERGSGFGAFF.

This chain joins TRBV27 and TRBJ1-2, with 8 bases aligning to TRBD1. The CDR3 loop spans 14 amino acids. Losses at the gene ends were 4 bases for V and 5 bases for J; bases not matched to a gene: 6. Germline values: CDR1 MNHEY, CDR2 SMNVEV (reference sequence). CDR3 in DNA: TGTGCCAGCAGTTCTCTGACAGGGGTTTATGGCTACACCTTC. Encoded protein: CASSSLTGVYGYTF.

The chain links TRBV5-1 to TRBJ2-3, with D tentatively TRBD2 (5 bases). The V and J ends lost 4 bases and 0 bases respectively, with 18 bases between them. Germline lookup yields CDR1 SGHRS and CDR2 YFSETQ. The CDR3 consists of 17 residues. The CDR3: CASSQTGYQISTDTQYF. The CDR3 DNA reads as TGCGCCAGCAGCCAAACGGGGTACCAGATTAGCACAGATACGCAGTATTTT.

This sequence joins TRBV7-2 and TRBJ1-1; D remains unclear. Trimming took 5 bases from V and 1 from J, leaving 8 bases between them. This CDR3 has 13 residues. The germline V gene has CDR1 SGHTA and CDR2 FQGNSA. For the CDR3, the DNA is TGTGCCAGCAGCATACGGGAGAACACTGAAGCTTTCTTT. Amino acid sequence: CASSIRENTEAFF.

V gene TRBV16 combines with J gene TRBJ1-1; TRBD1 matches 11 bases. J lost 6 bases, V lost 4 bases, and 7 bases had no gene match. This CDR3 contains 15 residues. The germline CDR1 and CDR2 sequences are KGHSY and FQNENV. The CDR3 DNA reads as TGTGCCAGCAGCCGAGGGACAGGGGGGCCGGCTGAAGCTTTCTTT. Amino acid sequence: CASSRGTGGPAEAFF.

This sequence joins TRBV7-9 and TRBJ1-1; possible D gene TRBD1, 5 bases. Germline CDR1 and CDR2: SEHNR and FQNEAQ (reference sequence). V shed 2 bases and J shed 1 base, with 8 bases lying between them. The CDR3 has 14 residues. The chain's CDR3 is CASSLRQKNTEAFF. The DNA for the CDR3 is TGTGCCAGCAGCTTAAGACAGAAGAACACTGAAGCTTTCTTT.

This chain uses TRBV7-2 with TRBJ1-6; 8 bases map to TRBD1. After removal of 5 bases from V and 7 bases from J, the junction contained 4 bases not matched to a gene. The V gene's germline CDR1 is SGHTA and CDR2 FQGNSA. The CDR3 is 14 amino acids. The DNA of the CDR3 is TGTGCCAGCAGCCAGGACAGGGTCAATTCACCCCTCCACTTT. Protein sequence: CASSQDRVNSPLHF. The variable domain in full, with the rest retrieved from reference TRBV7-2 and TRBJ1-6, is GAGVSQSPSNKVTEKGKDVELRCDPISGHTALYWYRQSLGQGLEFLIYFQGNSAPDKSGLPSDRFSAERTGGSVSTLTIQRTQQEDSAVYLCASSQDRVNSPLHFGNGTRLTVT.

The chain has TRBV27 and TRBJ1-2; 9 nucleotides agree with TRBD1. V shed 5 bases, J shed 8 bases, and the junction held 9 bases outside the gene matches. The CDR3 sequence is 14 residues long. CDR1 MNHEY and CDR2 SMNVEV come from the germline V gene (reference sequence). For the CDR3, the DNA is TGTGCCAGCAGTCTTTACCGGGACAGGGACGGCTACACCTTC. Translation: CASSLYRDRDGYTF.

V is TRBV4-3 and J is TRBJ1-1; D call uncertain. CDR1 is LGHNA and CDR2 is YSLEER in the germline V gene. Trimming removed 3 bases from V and 1 base from J, with 9 bases in between. This CDR3 comprises 14 residues. CDR3 loop: CASSQSVRNTEAFF. The DNA of the CDR3 is TGCGCCAGCAGCCAGAGCGTGCGGAACACTGAAGCTTTCTTT.